The clone carrying this T cell receptor (beta chain) occurred a few times. Sample-barcoded 5' priming and a J-beta primer mix drove a second PCR of 7 to 11 cycles. Using its own MiXCR run on the 5' RACE reads, TCRdb lists one record per CDR3 protein. This sample has around 780,000 distinct CDR3 sequences, with roughly 26% found just once. The data were obtained in a study of blood T cells in healthy people across ages. The CDR3 covers 15 residues. Germline-derived CDR1 and CDR2 are MNHEY and SVGAGI. The same sample was also studied in work on T cells of mothers and their children.

Sequenced material: blood. This receptor was identified in a boy aged 5-17 years in good health. The chain uses TRBV6-5 and TRBJ2-5, with 9 bases aligning to TRBD1. The assigned J gene may be wrong: the sequence end matches TRBJ2-1 better. CDR3 bases: TGTGCCAGCAATCCCCCTGGGACAGGGTACAATGAGCAGTTCTTC. Amino acid sequence: CASNPPGTGYNEQFF.